The rows below give T cell receptor beta chains drawn from one sample of a study of a mutant IDH1 vaccine in newly diagnosed glioma. The data were produced by immunoSEQ multiplex PCR, yet TCRdb's version contains in-frame clones alone and is incomplete. The table includes 55,000 to 70,000 clones, 89% detected once. These receptors' targets are unknown. This material consisted of PBMCs, taken from a glioma patient whose treatment included an IDH1 peptide vaccine. The receptors come from a man aged 40-55 years with glioma. The CDR3 runs from the conserved cysteine through the conserved F or W. The D gene is left open where the match is weak. Size is omitted from some rows. Given values are once, few, many or a class for expanded clones.

>TRBJ2-1|-|-|TRBV5-1
CASSPDTYNEQFF
TGCGCCAGCAGCCCGGACACGTACAATGAGCAGTTCTTC
>TRBJ2-3|-|-|TRBV5-4
CASSFGSDTQYF
TGTGCCAGCAGCTTTGGATCAGATACGCAGTATTTT
>TRBJ1-1|-|-|TRBV6-1
CASSLSIYTEAFF
TGTGCCAGCAGCCTGAGCATATACACTGAAGCTTTCTTT
>TRBJ2-5|-|TRBD2|TRBV10-3
CAISGGRAQETQYF
TGTGCCATCAGTGGAGGGAGGGCCCAAGAGACCCAGTACTTC
>TRBJ2-7|-|-|TRBV28
CASSPTLRWVYEQYF
TGTGCCAGCAGTCCTACTCTGAGGTGGGTCTACGAGCAGTACTTC
>TRBJ2-1|-|TRBD2|TRBV27
CASSSRLAGGGNEQFF
TGTGCCAGCAGTTCCCGACTAGCGGGGGGAGGGAATGAGCAGTTCTTC
>TRBJ1-1|-|-|TRBV9
CASSVEPVNTEAFF
TGTGCCAGCAGCGTAGAGCCAGTGAACACTGAAGCTTTCTTT
>TRBJ2-1|-|-|TRBV6-5
CASSSEGYNEQFF
TGTGCCAGCTCATCCGAAGGGTACAATGAGCAGTTCTTC
>TRBJ2-7|-|TRBD1|TRBV4-2
CASSRDRGLAYEQYF
TGTGCCAGCAGCCGGGACAGGGGATTAGCCTACGAGCAGTACTTC
>TRBJ1-1|-|-|TRBV6-5
CASSYSGVTEAFF
TGTGCCAGCAGTTACTCAGGGGTTACTGAAGCTTTCTTT
>TRBJ2-7|-|-|TRBV7-9
CASSSTTPGQGGYEQYF
TGTGCCAGCAGCTCTACGACGCCAGGGCAGGGCGGCTACGAGCAGTACTTC
>TRBJ2-6|-|-|TRBV5-1
CASSGGPGANVLTF
TGCGCCAGCAGCGGGGGACCCGGGGCCAACGTCCTGACTTTC
>TRBJ2-1|few|-|TRBV27
CASSFRHSNNEQFF
TGTGCCAGCAGTTTTCGGCATTCGAACAATGAGCAGTTCTTC
>TRBJ1-1|few|-|TRBV7-8
CASSLAAWDKKNTEAFF
TGTGCCAGCAGCTTAGCCGCCTGGGACAAAAAGAACACTGAAGCTTTCTTT
>TRBJ1-5|-|TRBD1|TRBV6-1
CASSDGPMTGGGQPQHF
TGTGCCAGCAGTGATGGGCCGATGACAGGGGGCGGTCAGCCCCAGCATTTT
>TRBJ1-1|once|-|TRBV27
CASSPPGAKDSGTEAFF
TGTGCCAGCAGTCCGCCCGGGGCCAAGGACTCTGGGACTGAAGCTTTCTTT
>TRBJ1-4|-|TRBD1|TRBV5-4
CASSRPGTGQNEKLFF
TGTGCCAGCAGCCGGCCGGGGACAGGGCAAAATGAAAAACTGTTTTTT
>TRBJ2-2|-|TRBD2|TRBV9
CASSVAGLALTGELFF
TGTGCCAGCAGCGTAGCGGGACTAGCGTTAACCGGGGAGCTGTTTTTT
>TRBJ2-7|-|-|TRBV4-3
CASSQEFSYEQYF
TGCGCCAGCAGCCAAGAGTTCAGCTACGAGCAGTACTTC
>TRBJ1-1|few|-|TRBV25-1
CASSELGTEAFF
TGTGCCAGCAGTGAATTAGGGACTGAAGCTTTCTTT
>TRBJ2-5|-|TRBD2|TRBV10-1
CASSASGGHQETQYF
TGCGCCAGCAGTGCCAGCGGGGGCCACCAAGAGACCCAGTACTTC
>TRBJ1-2|-|-|TRBV28
CASSPKRGALRFGYTF
TGTGCCAGCAGCCCGAAGCGGGGGGCGCTTCGCTTTGGCTACACCTTC
>TRBJ1-4|-|TRBD1|TRBV5-4
CASSQGAPATNEKLFF
TGTGCCAGCAGCCAGGGGGCACCTGCAACTAATGAAAAACTGTTTTTT
>TRBJ2-5|-|-|TRBV6-1
CASSEDGRGKQETQYF
TGTGCCAGCAGTGAAGATGGACGGGGGAAACAAGAGACCCAGTACTTC
>TRBJ2-1|-|-|TRBV6-5
CASSYGENEQFF
TGTGCCAGCAGTTACGGCGAGAATGAGCAGTTCTTC